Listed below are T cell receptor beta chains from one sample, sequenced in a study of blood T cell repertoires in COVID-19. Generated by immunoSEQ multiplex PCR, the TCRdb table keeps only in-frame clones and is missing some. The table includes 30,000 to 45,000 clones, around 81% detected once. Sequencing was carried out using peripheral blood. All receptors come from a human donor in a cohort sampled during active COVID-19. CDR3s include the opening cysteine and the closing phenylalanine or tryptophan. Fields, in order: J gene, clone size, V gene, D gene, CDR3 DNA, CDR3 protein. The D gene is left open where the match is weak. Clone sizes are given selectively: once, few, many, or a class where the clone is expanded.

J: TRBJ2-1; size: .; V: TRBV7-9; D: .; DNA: TGTGCCAGCATTCTCCTACCGACAGGTCCCAATGAGCAGTTCTTC; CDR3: CASILLPTGPNEQFF
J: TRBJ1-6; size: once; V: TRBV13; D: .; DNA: TGTGCCAGCAGCTTAGTTGAGGGAAACTCACCCCTCCACTTT; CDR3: CASSLVEGNSPLHF
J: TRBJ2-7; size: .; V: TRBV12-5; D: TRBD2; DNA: TGTGCTAGTGGTTTGGTACTTAGTCCAGCGGGCGGGGGGGCCCACTACGAGCAGTACTTC; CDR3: CASGLVLSPAGGGAHYEQYF
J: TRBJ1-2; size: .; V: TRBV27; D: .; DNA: TGTGCCAGCAGTCCCCGGGAGGGGCGTTTATATGGCTACACCTTC; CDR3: CASSPREGRLYGYTF
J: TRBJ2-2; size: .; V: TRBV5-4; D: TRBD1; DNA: TGTGCCAGCAGTCCGGACAGGTTCGGGGAGCTGTTTTTT; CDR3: CASSPDRFGELFF
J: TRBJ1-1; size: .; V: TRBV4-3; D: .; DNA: TGCGCCAGCAGCCAAGATCCCGGGACACAGAACACTGAAGCTTTCTTT; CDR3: CASSQDPGTQNTEAFF
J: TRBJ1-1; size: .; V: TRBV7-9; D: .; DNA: TGTGCCAGCAGCCCTTACACGAACACTGAAGCTTTCTTT; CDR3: CASSPYTNTEAFF
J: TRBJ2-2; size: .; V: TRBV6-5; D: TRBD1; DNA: TGTGCCAGCAGAAGACAGGGGAACACCGGGGAGCTGTTTTTT; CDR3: CASRRQGNTGELFF
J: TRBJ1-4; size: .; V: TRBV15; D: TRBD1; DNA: TGTGCCACCAGCAGAGATGGACAGGCGGAAAAACTGTTTTTT; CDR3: CATSRDGQAEKLFF
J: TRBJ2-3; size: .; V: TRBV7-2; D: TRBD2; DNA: TGTGCCAGCAGCTTACGTGGACTAGATGATACGCAGTATTTT; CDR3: CASSLRGLDDTQYF
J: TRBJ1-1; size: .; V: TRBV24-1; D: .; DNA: TGTGCCACCAGTCCGGGCGGGAAGGAAGCTTTCTTT; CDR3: CATSPGGKEAFF
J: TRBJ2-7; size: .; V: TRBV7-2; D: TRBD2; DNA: TGTGCCAGCAGCCTATCGTCCCGACTAGCGGGACAATACGAGCAGTACTTC; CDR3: CASSLSSRLAGQYEQYF
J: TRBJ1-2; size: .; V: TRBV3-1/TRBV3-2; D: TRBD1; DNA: TGTGCCAGCAGCCAAGGCGCCGGGGACAGCTATGGCTACACCTTC; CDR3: CASSQGAGDSYGYTF
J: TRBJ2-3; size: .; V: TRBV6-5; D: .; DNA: TGTGCCAGCAGGGCGGACGTGAATCGGGGAGATACGCAGTATTTT; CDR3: CASRADVNRGDTQYF
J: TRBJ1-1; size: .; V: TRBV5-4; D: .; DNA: TGTGCCAGCGCCCCAGACCAGGTCCCTGAAGCTTTCTTT; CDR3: CASAPDQVPEAFF
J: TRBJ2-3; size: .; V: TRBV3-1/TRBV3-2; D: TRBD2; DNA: TGTGCCAGCAGCCAAAGCCGGACTAGCGGGGGGTTTACGGGTACGCAGTATTTT; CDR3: CASSQSRTSGGFTGTQYF
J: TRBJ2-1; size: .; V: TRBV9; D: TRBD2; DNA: TGTGCCAGCAGTTATTCGCGGGGGGGTTACAATGAGCAGTTCTTC; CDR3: CASSYSRGGYNEQFF
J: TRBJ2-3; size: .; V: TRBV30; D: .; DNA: TGTGCCTGGGAGATGGGTCTTGGAGGGACAGATACGCAGTATTTT; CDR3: CAWEMGLGGTDTQYF
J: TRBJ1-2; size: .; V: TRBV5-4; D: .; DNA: TGTGCCAGCAGCTCCCAGGGATATAACTATGGCTACACCTTC; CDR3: CASSSQGYNYGYTF
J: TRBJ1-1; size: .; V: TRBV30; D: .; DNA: TGTGCCTGGAGTCGGGGGGCTGGCACTGAAGCTTTCTTT; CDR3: CAWSRGAGTEAFF
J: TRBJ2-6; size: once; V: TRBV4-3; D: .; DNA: TGCGCCAGCAGCCAAGAGGGCGCCGGGGTCAGGGCCAACGTCCTGACTTTC; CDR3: CASSQEGAGVRANVLTF
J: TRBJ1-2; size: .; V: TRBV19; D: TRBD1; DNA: TGTGCCAGTAGTACGGACAGGGCGCCTGTTAACTATGGCTACACCTTC; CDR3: CASSTDRAPVNYGYTF
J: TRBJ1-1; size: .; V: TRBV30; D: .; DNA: TGTGCCTGGAGAAGAGGAGGAAGCACTGAAGCTTTCTTT; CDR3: CAWRRGGSTEAFF
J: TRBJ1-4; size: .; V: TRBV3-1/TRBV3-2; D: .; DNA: TGTGCCAGCAGCCAAGATAGGGGGGGAAATCTGTTTTTT; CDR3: CASSQDRGGNLFF
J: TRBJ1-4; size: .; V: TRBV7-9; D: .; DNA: TGTGCCAGCAGCCCGGGGTATGAAAAACTGTTTTTT; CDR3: CASSPGYEKLFF
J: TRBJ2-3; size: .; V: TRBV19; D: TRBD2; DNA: TGTGCGACGGGGGGTACAGATACGCAGTATTTT; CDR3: CATGGTDTQYF
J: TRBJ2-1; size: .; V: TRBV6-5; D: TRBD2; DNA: TGTGCCAGCAGTTACTCGGGACTAAGCTCCTACAATGAGCAGTTCTTC; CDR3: CASSYSGLSSYNEQFF
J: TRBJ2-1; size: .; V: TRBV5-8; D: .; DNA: TGTGCCAGCAGCTTGGACTCTAGCCTGCAGTTCTTC; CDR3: CASSLDSSLQFF
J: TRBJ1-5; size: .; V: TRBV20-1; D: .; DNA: TGCAGTGCCGGGGATCAGCCCCAGCATTTT; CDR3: CSAGDQPQHF
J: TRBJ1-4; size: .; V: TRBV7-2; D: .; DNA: TGTGCCAGCAGCTTAAACAGACCAACTAATGAAAAACTGTTTTTT; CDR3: CASSLNRPTNEKLFF
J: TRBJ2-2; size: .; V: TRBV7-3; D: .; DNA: TGTGCCAGCAGCTCAAACAGGGCCGGGGAGCTGTTTTTT; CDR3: CASSSNRAGELFF
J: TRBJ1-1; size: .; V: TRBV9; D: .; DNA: TGTGCCAGCAGCGTATCCAGGGCGGGGACTGAAGCTTTCTTT; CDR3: CASSVSRAGTEAFF
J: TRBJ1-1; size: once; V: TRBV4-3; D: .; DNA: TGCGCCAGCAGCCAAGACTTCGGGGGGCGGACTGAAGCTTTCTTT; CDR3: CASSQDFGGRTEAFF
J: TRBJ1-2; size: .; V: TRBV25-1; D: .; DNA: TGTGCCAGCAGCGACTATGGCTACACCTTC; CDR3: CASSDYGYTF
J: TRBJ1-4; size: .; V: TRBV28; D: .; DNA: TGTGCCAGCAGTAATCTACGGGGGGCTAATGAAAAACTGTTTTTT; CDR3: CASSNLRGANEKLFF
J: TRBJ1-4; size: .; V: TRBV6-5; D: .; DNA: TGTGCCAGCATTAGACAGCTACCCACCGAAAAACTGTTTTTT; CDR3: CASIRQLPTEKLFF
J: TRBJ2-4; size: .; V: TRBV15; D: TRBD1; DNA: TGTGCCACCAGCAGAGATAGGGACAGGAGAAACATTCAGTACTTC; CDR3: CATSRDRDRRNIQYF
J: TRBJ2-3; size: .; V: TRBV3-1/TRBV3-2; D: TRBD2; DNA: TGTGCCAGCAGCCAAGATTTGGGGACAGACCCGGGACTAGCGGGGGGAAACACAGATACGCAGTATTTT; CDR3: CASSQDLGTDPGLAGGNTDTQYF
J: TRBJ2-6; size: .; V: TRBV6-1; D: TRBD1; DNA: TGTGCCAGCAGGGAATCACAGGGGGCGGGGGGGGCCAACGTCCTGACTTTC; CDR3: CASRESQGAGGANVLTF
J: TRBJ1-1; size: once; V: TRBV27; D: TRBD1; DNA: TGTGCCAGCAGTTTATTAGGACAGGGGGGTGGAATGAACACTGAAGCTTTCTTT; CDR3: CASSLLGQGGGMNTEAFF
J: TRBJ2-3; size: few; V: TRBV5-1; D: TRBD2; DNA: TGCGCCAGCAGCTTGGCGGCGGGGGGGTTAGGAGATACGCAGTATTTT; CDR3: CASSLAAGGLGDTQYF
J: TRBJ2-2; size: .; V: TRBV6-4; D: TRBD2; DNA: TGTGCCAGCACGAGCGGGGGCCGGTACAACGGGGAGCTGTTTTTT; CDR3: CASTSGGRYNGELFF
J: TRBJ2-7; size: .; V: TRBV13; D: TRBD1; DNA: TGTGCCAGCAGCATCCGGGACAGGTCCTCCGAGCAGTACTTC; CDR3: CASSIRDRSSEQYF
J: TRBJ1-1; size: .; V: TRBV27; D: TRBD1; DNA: TGTGCCAGCAGTGGGCGACAGGGCAAGTACACTGAAGCTTTCTTT; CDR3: CASSGRQGKYTEAFF
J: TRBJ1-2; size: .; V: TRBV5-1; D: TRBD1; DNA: TGCGCCAGCAGCATAGGGACAGGAGATAACTATGGCTACACCTTC; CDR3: CASSIGTGDNYGYTF
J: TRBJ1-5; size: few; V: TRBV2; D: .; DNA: TGTGCCAGCAAGAAGGTCGGGTCCGGGGGGCCCCAGCATTTT; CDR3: CASKKVGSGGPQHF
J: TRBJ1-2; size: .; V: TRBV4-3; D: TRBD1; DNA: TGCGCCAGCAGCACCGGGACAGGGGTAGTAGGCGGCTACACCTTC; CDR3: CASSTGTGVVGGYTF